The entry below gives a single T cell receptor beta chain sequence along with its context. Between the trimmed V and J ends, which lost 6 bases and 6 bases, there was a span of 12 bases. In germline, CDR1 is LNHDA, CDR2 SQIVND (reference sequence). The CDR3 extends over 13 amino acids. The entry originates in a study of blood T cell repertoires in COVID-19. The overall study: Whether acute or convalescent, the COVID-19 samples came from the United States, Italy and Spain. PBMCs, B-cell-depleted T cells, or T cells provided the cDNA or gDNA that made up the material.

How the authors handled the data: Cell counts per sample came from amplifying reference gene primers. TCRdb's table, derived via immunoSEQ multiplex PCR, lists solely in-frame clones and lacks some. V and J calls and clone size are given by that table; D and trimming were obtained from the DNA. The sample records roughly 100,000 clones, about 80% being singletons. V and J are TRBV19 and TRBJ2-4, with D possibly TRBD1 on 6 matching bases. The TCR sequence derives from a man aged 55 to 70 with acute or convalescent COVID-19. Sequences were obtained from peripheral blood. The CDR3 region has the DNA TGTGCCAGTAGAATAACACAGGGAAACATTCAGTACTTC. It is translated as CASRITQGNIQYF.